The 31 T cell receptor beta chains given below trace back to one sample, sequenced in a study of blood T cell repertoires in COVID-19. Method: immunoSEQ multiplex PCR; TCRdb's copy keeps in-frame clones and lacks some. The table includes 120,000 or so clones, over 75% detected once. Input material: peripheral blood. These receptors were obtained from a woman older than 75 with acute or convalescent COVID-19.

The V and J genes are TRBV6-1 and TRBJ1-1; no firm D call. The germline gives CDR1 MNHNS, CDR2 SASEGT. V lost 0 bases and J 1 base, leaving 6 bases between the germline ends. The length of the CDR3 is 14 residues. For the CDR3, the DNA is TGTGCCAGCAGTGAAGCTAGCTGGAACACTGAAGCTTTCTTT. It yields the protein CASSEASWNTEAFF.

The gene calls are TRBV10-1 and TRBJ1-1, with D uncertain. Germline values: CDR1 WNHNN, CDR2 SYGVQD (reference sequence). The CDR3 spans 14 residues. Trimming cost V 10 bases and J 0 bases, with 15 bases left between them. CDR3: CATRGSLMNTEAFF. In DNA form, the CDR3 reads TGCGCCACCCGAGGGTCGCTCATGAACACTGAAGCTTTCTTT.

The chain has TRBV14 and TRBJ1-2, with a weak D call TRBD1 (6 bases). Trimming took off 2 bases at V and 5 bases at J, with 9 bases between the two ends. Germline assignment: CDR1 SGHDN and CDR2 FVKESK. The CDR3 has 13 amino acids. The CDR3 region has the DNA TGTGCCAGCAGCCAACAACAGGGATATGGCTACACCTTC. Its protein is CASSQQQGYGYTF.

V usage is TRBV2 and J usage is TRBJ1-1; D perhaps matches TRBD1 (6 bases). The V end was cut by 7 bases, the J end by 7 bases, with 13 bases between. The CDR3 contains 12 residues. CDR1 is SNHLY and CDR2 is FYNNEI in the germline V gene. CDR3 loop: CASTPGHYEAFF. Written as DNA, the CDR3 is TGTGCCAGCACCCCGGGACACTATGAAGCTTTCTTT.

The chain links TRBV28 to TRBJ1-1; TRBD1 agrees at 7 bases. The germline V gene encodes CDR1 MDHEN and CDR2 SYDVKM. The CDR3 length is 14 residues. The V and J ends lost 6 bases and 0 bases, in that order; junction bases with no gene match: 4. This chain's CDR3 is CASRQGQMNTEAFF. DNA of the CDR3: TGTGCCAGCAGGCAGGGACAGATGAACACTGAAGCTTTCTTT.

The chain is built from TRBV4-1 and TRBJ2-7; 8 bases are a match to TRBD2. The CDR3 spans 15 residues. Germline V CDR1 and CDR2: MGHRA, YSYEKL. J gave up 4 bases and V 1 base, and 6 bases lay outside the gene matches. CDR3 residues: CASSQALAGIYEQYF. CDR3 nucleotide sequence: TGCGCCAGCAGCCAAGCTCTAGCGGGCATATACGAGCAGTACTTC.

The V gene is TRBV24-1, the J gene TRBJ2-2, with TRBD2 identical over 12 bases. Trimming removed 4 bases from V and 3 bases from J; junction bases left unmatched: 5. CDR1 KGHDR and CDR2 SFDVKD come from the germline V gene. The CDR3 spans 17 residues. CDR3 coding DNA: TGTGCCACCAGTGACCGACTAGCGGGAGTGTACACCGGGGAGCTGTTTTTT. Amino acid sequence: CATSDRLAGVYTGELFF.

For the CDR3, the DNA is TGTGCCAGCCTGACTGAGCACACCATATATTTT. Translated: CASLTEHTIYF. The gene calls are TRBV18 and TRBJ1-3, with D unresolved. This CDR3 is 11 amino acids long. Trimming removed 8 bases at V and 8 bases at J, with 10 bases between. Germline V gene data show CDR1 as KGHSH and CDR2 as LQKENI.

V gene TRBV6-5 combines with J gene TRBJ1-4; unclear D gene. Germline V gene data show CDR1 as MNHEY and CDR2 as SVGAGI. There are 15 residues in the CDR3. Deletions cut 5 bases from V and 0 bases from J, with 10 bases between. CDR3 sequence (DNA): TGTGCCAGCAGTACCACAGCTACAACTAATGAAAAACTGTTTTTT. Translation gives CASSTTATTNEKLFF.

This clone was detected once. The CDR3 loop reads CASRRDSNYGYTF. Written as DNA, the CDR3 is TGTGCCAGCAGAAGGGACAGCAACTATGGCTACACCTTC. The V call is TRBV7-2, the J call TRBJ1-2; the match to TRBD1 covers 7 bases. Trimming took 6 bases from V and 2 from J; bases not matched to a gene: 3. CDR1 is SGHTA, CDR2 FQGNSA, per germline. CDR3 length equals 13 residues.

This clone was counted once. The chain links TRBV24-1 to TRBJ2-1; D is possibly TRBD2 (6 bases). V was trimmed by 2 bases and J by 8 bases, leaving 15 bases between them. This CDR3 has 15 residues. The germline gives CDR1 KGHDR, CDR2 SFDVKD. The CDR3, as DNA: TGTGCCACCAGTGATTCCCCCGGGAGCACCTATGAGCAGTTCTTC. Its translation: CATSDSPGSTYEQFF.

This clone was counted a single time. The rearrangement joins TRBV11-3 to TRBJ2-5; unclear D gene. The CDR3 runs 13 residues. The V end lost 1 base, the J end lost 2 bases, and 5 bases lay between the germline ends. CDR1 and CDR2 (germline): SGHNT, YENEEA. CDR3 sequence: CASSLGQQETQYF. The CDR3 nucleotides are TGTGCCAGCAGCTTAGGCCAGCAAGAGACCCAGTACTTC.

Concerning this clone: Other DNA sequences from this sample encode an identical CDR3 as well. V gene TRBV11-2 combines with J gene TRBJ2-7; 8 bases align to TRBD2. CDR3 length: 15 residues. Per the germline V gene, CDR1 is SGHAT and CDR2 is FQNNGV. V shed 5 bases, J shed 3 bases, and the junction held 9 bases outside the gene matches. CDR3 bases: TGTGCCAGCAGCCCAGCGGGAGTTAATGGCTACGAGCAGTACTTC. Translation gives CASSPAGVNGYEQYF.

CDR3 amino acids: CASSRGESNYGYTF. The CDR3 nucleotides are TGTGCCAGCTCCCGGGGGGAATCTAACTATGGCTACACCTTC. This chain uses TRBV28 with TRBJ1-2; D is possibly TRBD1 (5 bases). CDR1 and CDR2 from the germline V gene are MDHEN and SYDVKM. The CDR3 covers 14 residues. V shed 8 bases and J shed 0 bases, with 13 bases lying between them.

The V call is TRBV2, the J call TRBJ2-5; TRBD2 aligns across 8 bases. This CDR3 comprises 14 residues. Germline values: CDR1 SNHLY, CDR2 FYNNEI. With 7 bases clipped from V and 4 bases from J, the junction kept 8 bases outside the gene matches. The CDR3 here is CASNWRGARETQYF. The DNA of the CDR3 is TGTGCCAGCAACTGGCGGGGGGCACGAGAGACCCAGTACTTC.

This sequence joins TRBV20-1 and TRBJ1-2, with 11 bases matching TRBD1. V lost 3 bases, J lost 8 bases, and 11 bases stayed unmatched. Germline CDR1 reads DFQATT; CDR2 reads SNEGSKA (reference sequence). This CDR3 is 15 amino acids long. The CDR3 sequence is CSASSTGTGGRGYTF. The CDR3, as DNA: TGCAGTGCTAGTAGCACGGGGACAGGGGGTCGCGGCTACACCTTC.

In its sample, this clone was seen a few times. The V and J genes are TRBV5-4 and TRBJ2-2, with 10 bases identical to TRBD2. The CDR3 runs to 16 residues. Germline CDR1 is SGHNT and CDR2 is YYREEE (reference sequence). V trimming: 2 bases; J trimming: 7 bases; junction bases outside the gene matches: 8. As DNA, the CDR3 is TGTGCCAGCAGCTTCCTAGCGGGAGCGGGGGGCGGGGAGCTGTTTTTT. Translation: CASSFLAGAGGGELFF.

This rearrangement joins TRBV5-5 to TRBJ2-2, with D perhaps matching TRBD2 (5 bases). V dropped 1 base and J dropped 0 bases, with 13 bases sitting between them. Germline CDR1 reads SGHKS; CDR2 reads YYEKEE (reference sequence). The CDR3 covers 17 residues. CDR3 DNA: TGTGCCAGCAGCTTGTACCCCCAGGAGGCGAACACCGGGGAGCTGTTTTTT. Its translation is CASSLYPQEANTGELFF. Looking up the rest from reference TRBV5-5 and TRBJ2-2 gives the full variable domain: DAGVTQSPTHLIKTRGQQVTLRCSPISGHKSVSWYQQVLGQGPQFIFQYYEKEERGRGNFPDRFSARQFPNYSSELNVNALLLGDSALYLCASSLYPQEANTGELFFGEGSRLTVL.

This chain uses TRBV6-1 with TRBJ2-5; no clear D. There are 11 residues in the CDR3. Germline V lookup: CDR1 MNHNS, CDR2 SASEGT. V lost 3 bases to trimming and J lost 11 bases, with 10 bases between them. The chain's CDR3 is CASSEGREQYF. The CDR3 region has the DNA TGTGCCAGCAGTGAGGGCAGAGAACAGTACTTC.

In this sample, this clone turned up a few times. J is TRBJ1-6 and V is TRBV18; the D gene is possibly TRBD1 (5 bases). The V end was cut by 4 bases, the J end by 0 bases, with 19 bases between. The CDR3 loop spans 19 amino acids. Germline V gene data show CDR1 as KGHSH and CDR2 as LQKENI. Here the CDR3 reads CASSLYQAGHSSYNSPLHF. In nucleotides, the CDR3 is TGTGCCAGCTCACTCTATCAGGCCGGACACAGCTCCTATAATTCACCCCTCCACTTT.

The DNA of the CDR3 is TGTGCCAGTAATCCCCTCGGGGGTCGGTACAATTCACCCCTCCACTTT. Amino acid sequence: CASNPLGGRYNSPLHF. This rearrangement joins TRBV19 to TRBJ1-6, with D perhaps TRBD1 (5 bases). CDR3 size: 16 residues. Trimming pared 7 bases from V and 7 bases from J, leaving 20 bases between. Germline values: CDR1 LNHDA, CDR2 SQIVND (reference sequence). Drawing the rest from reference TRBV19 and TRBJ1-6, the complete variable domain is DGGITQSPKYLFRKEGQNVTLSCEQNLNHDAMYWYRQDPGQGLRLIYYSQIVNDFQKGDIAEGYSVSREKKESFPLTVTSAQKNPTAFYLCASNPLGGRYNSPLHFGNGTRLTVT.

V usage is TRBV27 and J usage is TRBJ1-2; 8 nucleotides agree with TRBD1. CDR3 size: 13 residues. The J segment lost 5 bases and the V segment lost 5 bases, leaving 4 bases of the junction unmatched. In germline, CDR1 is MNHEY, CDR2 SMNVEV (reference sequence). The CDR3 DNA sequence: TGTGCCAGCAGTCTGGACAGGGAATATGGCTACACCTTC. Translated: CASSLDREYGYTF.

The V call is TRBV6-6, the J call TRBJ2-2; 7 bases fit TRBD1. Germline CDR1 is MNHNY and CDR2 is SVGAGI (reference sequence). The CDR3 spans 12 residues. V trimming: 5 bases; J trimming: 8 bases; junction bases outside the gene matches: 2. The DNA for the CDR3 is TGTGCCAGCAGTGCCAGGGGGGGGGAGCTGTTTTTT. Its protein is CASSARGGELFF.

This chain connects TRBV19 to TRBJ2-1; D remains ambiguous. Germline V gives CDR1 LNHDA, CDR2 SQIVND (reference sequence). CDR3 length equals 12 residues. V was cut by 5 bases and J by 3 bases, with 5 bases left in between. CDR3 sequence (DNA): TGTGCCAGTAGTTATCTCTACAATGAGCAGTTCTTC. As protein: CASSYLYNEQFF.

The chain has TRBV2 and TRBJ1-1; D unresolved. V lost 4 bases to trimming and J lost 2 bases, with 11 bases between them. CDR3 length: 14 amino acids. Looked up from germline, CDR1 is SNHLY and CDR2 is FYNNEI. This CDR3 reads CASSVAGGNTEAFF. CDR3 bases: TGTGCCAGCAGTGTGGCCGGAGGTAACACTGAAGCTTTCTTT.

The chain uses TRBV6-6 and TRBJ1-4, with a possible D match to TRBD1 (5 bases). Per germline, CDR1 MNHNY and CDR2 SVGAGI (reference sequence). The CDR3 contains 14 residues. Trimming took 6 bases from V and 5 from J, leaving 13 bases between them. The DNA for the CDR3 is TGTGCCAGCAGGGCCCGGGGGGGGAATGAAAAACTGTTTTTT. Translating it yields CASRARGGNEKLFF.

The V call is TRBV10-1, the J call TRBJ2-7; 7 bases map to TRBD2. Germline CDR1 WNHNN, CDR2 SYGVQD (reference sequence). The CDR3 has 14 residues. The trim removed 4 bases at V and 2 bases at J, leaving 5 bases unmatched. As DNA, the CDR3 is TGCGCCAGCAGTGCCTCAGCGGGACCCTACGAGCAGTACTTC. Translating it yields CASSASAGPYEQYF.

This chain joins TRBV5-1 and TRBJ2-1; 7 nucleotides align to TRBD1. The CDR3 spans 14 residues. The J segment lost 4 bases and the V segment lost 2 bases, leaving 3 bases of the junction unmatched. From germline, CDR1 is SGHRS and CDR2 YFSETQ. CDR3 sequence reads: CASSFGTAYNEQFF. Written as DNA, the CDR3 is TGCGCCAGCAGCTTTGGGACAGCATACAATGAGCAGTTCTTC.

The chain is built from TRBV2 and TRBJ1-1, with TRBD1 matching over 8 bases. The CDR3 is 14 amino acids. V shed 6 bases and J 0 bases; nucleotides not matched to a gene: 3. Germline CDR1 SNHLY, CDR2 FYNNEI. The CDR3 reads CASRGQVMNTEAFF. Here the CDR3 DNA reads TGTGCCAGCAGGGGACAGGTCATGAACACTGAAGCTTTCTTT.

This clone has just a few counts. The V and J genes are TRBV3-1 (or the pseudogene TRBV3-2) and TRBJ1-4; TRBD1 matches 8 bases. The V and J ends lost 2 bases and 8 bases, in that order; junction bases with no gene match: 7. CDR3 length: 15 residues. Germline V CDR1 and CDR2: LGHDT, YNNKEL (reference sequence). CDR3 sequence: CASSQFPGGEEKLFF. Here the CDR3 DNA reads TGTGCCAGCAGCCAATTCCCAGGGGGCGAGGAAAAACTGTTTTTT.

This chain uses TRBV12-1 with TRBJ2-3; the D call in the table, TRBD1, was not verified against the DNA. TRBV12-1 is labeled a pseudogene. The CDR3 runs to 13 residues. The CDR3 loop reads CASSWTGIDTQYF. DNA for the CDR3: TGTGCCAGCAGCTGGACAGGTATCGATACGCAGTATTTT.